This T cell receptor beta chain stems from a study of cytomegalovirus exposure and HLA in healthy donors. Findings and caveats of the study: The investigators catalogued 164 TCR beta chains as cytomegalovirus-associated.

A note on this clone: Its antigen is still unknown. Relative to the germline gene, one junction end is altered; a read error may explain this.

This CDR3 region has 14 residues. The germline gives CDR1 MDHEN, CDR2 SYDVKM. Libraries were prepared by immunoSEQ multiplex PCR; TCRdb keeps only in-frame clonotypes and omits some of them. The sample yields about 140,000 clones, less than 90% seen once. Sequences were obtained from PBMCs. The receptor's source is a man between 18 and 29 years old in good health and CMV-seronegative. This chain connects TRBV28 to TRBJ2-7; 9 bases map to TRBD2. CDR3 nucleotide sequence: TGTGCCAGCAGCCAATTGACTGACGAGCGGGAGGCCAGATTC. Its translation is CASSQLTDEREARF.